This T cell receptor (beta chain) was identified during a study of blood T cell repertoires in COVID-19. Study-level information: Collection of acute and convalescent COVID-19 samples took place in the United States, Italy and Spain. The cDNA or gDNA used as material had been derived from T cells, B-cell-depleted T cells, or PBMCs.

Original processing notes: From reference gene primer amplification, estimates of nucleated cell counts were derived. The assay was immunoSEQ multiplex PCR, and TCRdb's table has in-frame clones only and misses some. V and J calls and clone size are those listed in that table; D and trimming were worked out from the DNA. This table holds 150,000 to 200,000 clones, approximately 80% found once. The sequenced sample was peripheral blood. This clonotype was sampled from a human donor in a cohort sampled during active COVID-19.

The CDR3 sequence is CASSLDRVGDQPQHF. The CDR3 nucleotides read TGTGCCAGCAGCTTAGACAGGGTCGGAGATCAGCCCCAGCATTTT. The rearrangement joins TRBV7-2 to TRBJ1-5; TRBD1 is a possible D gene (6 bases). Germline V lookup: CDR1 SGHTA, CDR2 FQGNSA. Trimming took 1 base from V and 5 from J, leaving 12 bases between them. The CDR3 consists of 15 residues.